These 21 T cell receptor beta chains originate from one sample sequenced in a study of blood T cell repertoires in COVID-19. Produced via immunoSEQ multiplex PCR; TCRdb's table is partial and in-frame only. Of 150,000 to 200,000 clones listed, roughly four fifths were seen once; the top ten hold 2.6%. Sequenced: peripheral blood. The receptors derive from a human donor with acute or convalescent COVID-19. The donor label of this sample is uncertain.

Only one count was recorded for this clone. The chain carries TRBV5-8 and TRBJ2-3, with 9 bases aligning to TRBD2. This CDR3 comprises 12 residues. The junction had 1 base not matched to a gene; V was cut back by 1 base and J by 10 bases. Per the germline V gene, CDR1 is SGHTS and CDR2 is YDEGEE. This chain's CDR3 is CASSLRLAAQYF. The CDR3 DNA reads as TGTGCCAGCAGCTTGAGACTAGCGGCGCAGTATTTT.

This chain connects TRBV11-2 to TRBJ2-2; D is uncertain. CDR1 is SGHAT, CDR2 FQNNGV, per germline. With 1 base removed from V and 6 bases from J, the gap between germline ends came to 6 bases. The length of the CDR3 is 13 residues. CDR3 sequence reads: CASSLAGSGELFF. The DNA of the CDR3 is TGTGCCAGCAGCTTAGCCGGGTCCGGGGAGCTGTTTTTT.

The chain links TRBV11-3 to TRBJ2-1; 8 bases align to TRBD2. Germline-derived CDR1 and CDR2 are SGHNT and YENEEA. J gave up 6 bases and V 4 bases, and 14 bases lay outside the gene matches. The CDR3 sequence is 17 residues long. The CDR3 bases are TGTGCCAGCAGCTCCTTAGAAAAGAGCGGGAGAAGCAATGAGCAGTTCTTC. It specifies CASSSLEKSGRSNEQFF.

The rearrangement uses TRBV6-5 and TRBJ2-7; possibly TRBD1 for D (5 bases). Germline CDR1 MNHEY, CDR2 SVGAGI. This CDR3 comprises 15 residues. The V end was cut by 7 bases, the J end by 0 bases, with 16 bases between. This CDR3 reads CASTRSDRGSYEQYF. CDR3 DNA sequence: TGTGCCAGCACCCGTTCCGACAGAGGCTCCTACGAGCAGTACTTC.

The CDR3 loop is CASSNYQGLGNGYTF. Written as DNA, the CDR3 is TGTGCCAGCAGCAATTACCAGGGCTTGGGGAATGGCTACACCTTC. This chain connects TRBV21-1 to TRBJ1-2; the table's D call of TRBD1 was not tested on the DNA. TRBV21-1 is a pseudogene. The CDR3 sequence is 15 residues long.

The CDR3 sequence is CASSPTSGFLSYNEQFF. CDR3 nucleotide sequence: TGCGCCAGCAGCCCGACTAGCGGCTTCCTATCCTACAATGAGCAGTTCTTC. The V call is TRBV5-1, the J call TRBJ2-1; 9 nucleotides agree with TRBD2. Germline trimming cut 4 bases from V and 1 base from J; bases unmatched to any gene: 9. Germline V CDR1 and CDR2: SGHRS, YFSETQ. The CDR3 loop spans 17 amino acids.

The chain carries TRBV29-1 and TRBJ2-3, with 9 positions matching TRBD2. The ends lost 4 bases at V and 14 bases at J; junction bases unmatched: 16. The CDR3 runs to 14 residues. Germline V lookup: CDR1 SQVTM, CDR2 ANQGSEA. The chain's CDR3 is CSVGSSGTSPSRYF. CDR3 in DNA: TGCAGCGTTGGGTCTAGCGGGACCAGCCCAAGCAGGTATTTT.

V is TRBV28 and J is TRBJ1-5; TRBD1 might be the D (6 bases). The CDR3 covers 16 residues. Germline values: CDR1 MDHEN, CDR2 SYDVKM. V shed 4 bases and J shed 4 bases, with 17 bases lying between them. This CDR3 is CASSSPQGRGNQPQHF. The CDR3 region has the DNA TGTGCCAGCAGTTCCCCACAGGGACGGGGAAATCAGCCCCAGCATTTT.

V is TRBV12-3 or TRBV12-4 and J is TRBJ1-2, with D possibly TRBD1 on 5 matching bases. V lost 5 bases and J 4 bases, leaving 8 bases between the germline ends. This CDR3 is 12 amino acids long. The chain's CDR3 is CASSPQGYGYTF. The CDR3, as DNA: TGTGCCAGCAGTCCTCAGGGCTATGGCTACACCTTC.

The CDR3 reads CATSNGQGQPQHF. The CDR3 nucleotides read TGTGCCACCAGCAACGGACAGGGGCAGCCCCAGCATTTT. This chain joins TRBV15 and TRBJ1-5, with 9 bases identical to TRBD1. V was pared by 4 bases and J by 7 bases, with 2 bases of the junction left unmatched. The length of the CDR3 is 13 residues. Germline CDR1 is LNHNV and CDR2 is YYDKDF (reference sequence).

The rearrangement joins TRBV19 to TRBJ2-1; 9 bases fit TRBD1. Germline CDR1 is LNHDA and CDR2 is SQIVND (reference sequence). V lost 1 base and J lost 0; bases outside the gene matches: 4. The CDR3 has 17 amino acids. The CDR3 DNA reads TGTGCCAGTAGTATAGCCTCGGGACAGGGCTCCTACAATGAGCAGTTCTTC. This gives the protein CASSIASGQGSYNEQFF.

The chain employs TRBV4-2 and TRBJ2-1, with D possibly matching TRBD2 (7 bases). The germline V gene has CDR1 LGHNA and CDR2 YNFKEQ. V was cut by 0 bases and J by 4 bases, with 19 bases left in between. The length of the CDR3 is 18 residues. The CDR3 loop reads CASSQDDPSRGPYNEQFF. In DNA form, the CDR3 reads TGTGCCAGCAGCCAAGATGACCCCTCGCGGGGGCCTTACAATGAGCAGTTCTTC.

The chain uses TRBV6-5 and TRBJ1-2, with D possibly TRBD1 on 5 matching bases. This CDR3 spans 14 amino acids. Per germline, CDR1 MNHEY and CDR2 SVGAGI. Trimming took off 2 bases at V and 8 bases at J, with 15 bases between the two ends. In DNA form, the CDR3 reads TGTGCCAGCAGTTACCAGGGAGCGGGCGAGGGCTACACCTTC. It yields the protein CASSYQGAGEGYTF.

V and J are TRBV19 and TRBJ1-2, with a weak D call TRBD1 (6 bases). This CDR3 comprises 15 residues. CDR1 LNHDA and CDR2 SQIVND come from the germline V gene (reference sequence). Trimming removed 5 bases from V and 7 bases from J, with 20 bases in between. CDR3 sequence reads: CASSLQGRMSVGYTF. As DNA, the CDR3 is TGTGCCAGTAGTTTACAGGGTCGGATGAGTGTTGGCTACACCTTC.

The V call is TRBV6-1, the J call TRBJ2-1; 7 nucleotides agree with TRBD1. V shed 3 bases and J 1 base; nucleotides not matched to a gene: 12. Germline V gene data show CDR1 as MNHNS and CDR2 as SASEGT. The CDR3 runs 18 residues. This chain's CDR3 is CASSDIRYVGQSYNEQFF. The DNA for the CDR3 is TGTGCCAGCAGTGATATACGCTATGTGGGACAGTCCTACAATGAGCAGTTCTTC.

The gene calls are TRBV7-2 and TRBJ1-2, with D perhaps TRBD1 (6 bases). V lost 3 bases and J lost 4, with 12 bases in between. The CDR3 consists of 14 residues. Germline V lookup: CDR1 SGHTA, CDR2 FQGNSA. The chain's CDR3 is CASSFPTGAYGYTF. Here the CDR3 DNA reads TGTGCCAGCAGCTTCCCGACAGGAGCCTATGGCTACACCTTC.

The chain recombines TRBV18 with TRBJ1-3; 7 bases align to TRBD1. The CDR3 runs to 14 residues. From germline, CDR1 is KGHSH and CDR2 LQKENI. V shed 6 bases and J 2 bases; nucleotides not matched to a gene: 4. The CDR3 sequence: CASSQGQAGNTIYF. For the CDR3, the DNA is TGTGCCAGCTCCCAAGGACAGGCTGGAAACACCATATATTTT.

This clone was observed a handful of times. V gene TRBV4-1 combines with J gene TRBJ2-7; no reliable D call. V was cut by 1 base and J by 3 bases, with 13 bases left in between. From germline, CDR1 is MGHRA and CDR2 YSYEKL. The CDR3 runs 15 residues. CDR3 amino acids: CASSQGGGAHYEQYF. The CDR3 DNA reads as TGCGCCAGCAGCCAAGGAGGTGGAGCGCACTACGAGCAGTACTTC.

The rearrangement uses TRBV5-1 and TRBJ1-1; 9 positions agree with TRBD1. The CDR3 is 14 residues long. Trimming cost V 9 bases and J 3 bases; bases outside gene matches: 9. CDR1 is SGHRS, CDR2 YFSETQ, per germline. CDR3 in DNA: TGCGCCACCCGAGAACAGGGGGCGGACACTGAAGCTTTCTTT. Its translation: CATREQGADTEAFF.

This chain connects TRBV19 to TRBJ2-3; D might be TRBD1 (6 bases). Trimming pared 5 bases from V and 8 bases from J, leaving 14 bases between. The length of the CDR3 is 13 residues. The germline CDR1 and CDR2 sequences are LNHDA and SQIVND (reference sequence). The CDR3 is CASSVAGASTQYF. DNA of the CDR3: TGTGCCAGTAGTGTCGCAGGGGCCAGTACGCAGTATTTT.

V and J are TRBV7-9 and TRBJ1-5; TRBD1 agrees at 7 bases. This CDR3 contains 17 residues. V shed 4 bases and J 1 base; nucleotides not matched to a gene: 10. Germline assignment: CDR1 SEHNR and CDR2 FQNEAQ (reference sequence). This CDR3 is CASSSQGRGASNQPQHF. In nucleotides, the CDR3 is TGTGCCAGCAGCTCACAGGGGCGGGGTGCGAGCAATCAGCCCCAGCATTTT. Filled out from reference TRBV7-9 and TRBJ1-5, the complete variable domain reads DTGVSQNPRHKITKRGQNVTFRCDPISEHNRLYWYRQTLGQGPEFLTYFQNEAQLEKSRLLSDRFSAERPKGSFSTLEIQRTEQGDSAMYLCASSSQGRGASNQPQHFGDGTRLSIL.